The clone carrying this T cell receptor beta chain was counted only a few times. Its antigen is still unknown. The data were obtained in a study of radiation and T cells in renal cell carcinoma. Study-level findings and limits: Pretreatment tumor biopsies were lacking, so baseline clonotypes are unknown. In blood, top tumor clones expanded by 2 weeks, shrinking by 4.

Sequencing was performed with immunoSEQ multiplex PCR; in TCRdb, only in-frame clones are kept and a portion is missing. The table has roughly 100,000 clones, 65% to 85% seen once. The time point denotes: baseline pretreatment blood. Treatment of the sample: 15 Gy SBRT to primary tumor, nephrectomy 4 weeks later. Serial blood draws occurred at baseline and 2 and 4 weeks post-SBRT. This renal cell carcinoma was of the clear cell type. This clonotype originated in a man in his sixties with renal cell carcinoma. The specimen comprised blood, sampled from a patient whose treatment included radiotherapy and nephrectomy.

CDR3 DNA: TGCAGCGTCGCCTATGGAGGGAGAGGGGGAATCACAGATACGCAGTATTTT. This translates into CSVAYGGRGGITDTQYF. The genes are TRBV29-1 and TRBJ2-3; D may match TRBD1 or TRBD2 (6 bases each). V dropped 6 bases and J dropped 2 bases, with 24 bases sitting between them. Germline V gene data show CDR1 as SQVTM and CDR2 as ANQGSEA. The CDR3 has 17 amino acids.